One T cell receptor (beta chain) is described in this entry. This specimen belongs to a study of blood T cell repertoires in COVID-19. This CDR3 region has 11 residues. Germline V gives CDR1 MRHNA, CDR2 SNTAGT. The germline V and J ends were trimmed by 0 bases and 7 bases, with 3 bases remaining between them. Generated by immunoSEQ multiplex PCR, the TCRdb table keeps only in-frame clones and is missing some. The data hold over 45,000 clones, with approximately 86% observed a single time. The chain combines TRBV6-4 with TRBJ1-2; the D is unclear. Sequenced input: peripheral blood. The TCR was taken from a man aged 35 to 55 with COVID-19, enrolled during active disease. The CDR3 DNA is TGTGCCAGCAGTGACTCCGGTGGCTACACCTTC. Protein: CASSDSGGYTF.